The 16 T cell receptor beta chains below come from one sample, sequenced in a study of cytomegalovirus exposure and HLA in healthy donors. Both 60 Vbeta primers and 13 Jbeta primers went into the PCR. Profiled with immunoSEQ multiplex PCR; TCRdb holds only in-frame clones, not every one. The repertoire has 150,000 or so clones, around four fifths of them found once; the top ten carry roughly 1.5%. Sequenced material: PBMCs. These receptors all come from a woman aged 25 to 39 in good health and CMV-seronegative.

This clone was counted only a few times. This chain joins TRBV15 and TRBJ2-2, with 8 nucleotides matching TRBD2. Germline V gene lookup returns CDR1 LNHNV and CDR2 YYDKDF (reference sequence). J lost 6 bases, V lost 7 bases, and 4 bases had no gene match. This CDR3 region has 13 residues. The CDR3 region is CATNRGGPGELFF. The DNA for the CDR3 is TGTGCCACCAACCGGGGGGGGCCCGGGGAGCTGTTTTTT.

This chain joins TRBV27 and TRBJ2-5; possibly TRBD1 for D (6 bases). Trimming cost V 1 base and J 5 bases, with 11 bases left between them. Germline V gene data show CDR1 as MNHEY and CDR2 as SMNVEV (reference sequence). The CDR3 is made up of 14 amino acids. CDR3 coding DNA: TGTGCCAGCAGTTTATATGGCAGGGGTGAGACCCAGTACTTC. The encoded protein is CASSLYGRGETQYF.

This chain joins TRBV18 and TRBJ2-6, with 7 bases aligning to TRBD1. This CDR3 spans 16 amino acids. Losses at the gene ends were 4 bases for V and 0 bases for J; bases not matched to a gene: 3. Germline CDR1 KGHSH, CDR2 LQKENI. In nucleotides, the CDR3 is TGTGCCAGCTCACGACAGGGAAACTCTGGGGCCAACGTCCTGACTTTC. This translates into CASSRQGNSGANVLTF.

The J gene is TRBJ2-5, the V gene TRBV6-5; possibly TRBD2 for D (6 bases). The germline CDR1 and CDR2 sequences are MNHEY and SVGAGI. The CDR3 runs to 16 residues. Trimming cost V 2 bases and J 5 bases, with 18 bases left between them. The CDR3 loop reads CASSYNPGTPKETQYF. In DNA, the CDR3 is TGTGCCAGCAGTTACAACCCCGGGACTCCCAAGGAGACCCAGTACTTC.

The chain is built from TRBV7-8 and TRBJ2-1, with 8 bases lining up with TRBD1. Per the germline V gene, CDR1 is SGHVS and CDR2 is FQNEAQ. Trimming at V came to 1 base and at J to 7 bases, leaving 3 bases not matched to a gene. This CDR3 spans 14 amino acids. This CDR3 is CASSLGDRGNEQFF. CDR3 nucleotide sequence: TGTGCCAGCAGCTTAGGAGACAGGGGAAATGAGCAGTTCTTC.

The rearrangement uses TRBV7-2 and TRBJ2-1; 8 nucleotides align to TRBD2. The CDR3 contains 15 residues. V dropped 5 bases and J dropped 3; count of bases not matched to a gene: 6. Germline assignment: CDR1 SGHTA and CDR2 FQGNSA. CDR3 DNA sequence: TGTGCCAGCAGCGCCAGCGGGGGCATCTACAATGAGCAGTTCTTC. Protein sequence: CASSASGGIYNEQFF.

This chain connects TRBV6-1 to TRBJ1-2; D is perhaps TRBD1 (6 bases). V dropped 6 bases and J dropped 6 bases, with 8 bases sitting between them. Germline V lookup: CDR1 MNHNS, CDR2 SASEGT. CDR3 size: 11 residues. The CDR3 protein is CASSAGDGYTF. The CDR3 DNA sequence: TGTGCCAGCAGCGCAGGGGATGGCTACACCTTC.

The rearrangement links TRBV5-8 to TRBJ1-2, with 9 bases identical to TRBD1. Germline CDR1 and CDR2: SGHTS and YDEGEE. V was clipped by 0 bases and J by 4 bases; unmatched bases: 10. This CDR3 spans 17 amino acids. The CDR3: CASSLVVGTGLSYGYTF. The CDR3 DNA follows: TGTGCCAGCAGCTTGGTGGTAGGGACAGGGCTGAGCTATGGCTACACCTTC. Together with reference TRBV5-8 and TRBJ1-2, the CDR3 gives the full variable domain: EAGVTQSPTHLIKTRGQQATLRCSPISGHTSVYWYQQALGLGLQFLLWYDEGEERNRGNFPPRFSGRQFPNYSSELNVNALELEDSALYLCASSLVVGTGLSYGYTFGSGTRLTVV.

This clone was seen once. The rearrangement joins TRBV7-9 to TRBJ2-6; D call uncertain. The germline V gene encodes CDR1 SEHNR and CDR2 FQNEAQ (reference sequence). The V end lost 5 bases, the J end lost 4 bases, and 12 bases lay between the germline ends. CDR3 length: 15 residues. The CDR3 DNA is TGTGCCAGCAGCCAGACCGACTTCGGGGCCAACGTCCTGACTTTC. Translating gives CASSQTDFGANVLTF.

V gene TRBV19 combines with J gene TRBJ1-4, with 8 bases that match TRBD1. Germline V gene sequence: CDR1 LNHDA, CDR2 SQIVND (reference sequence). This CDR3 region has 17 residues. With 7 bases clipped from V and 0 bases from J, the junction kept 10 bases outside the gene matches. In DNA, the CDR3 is TGTGCCAGTACTAGAGGGACAGGTGGGGCAACTAATGAAAAACTGTTTTTT. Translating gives CASTRGTGGATNEKLFF.

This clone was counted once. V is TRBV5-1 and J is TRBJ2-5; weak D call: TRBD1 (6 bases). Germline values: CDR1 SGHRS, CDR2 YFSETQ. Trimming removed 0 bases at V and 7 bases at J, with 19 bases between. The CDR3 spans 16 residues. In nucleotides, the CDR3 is TGCGCCAGCAGCTTGGTTTTAGACAGGTTCGCCGGGACCCAGTACTTC. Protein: CASSLVLDRFAGTQYF.

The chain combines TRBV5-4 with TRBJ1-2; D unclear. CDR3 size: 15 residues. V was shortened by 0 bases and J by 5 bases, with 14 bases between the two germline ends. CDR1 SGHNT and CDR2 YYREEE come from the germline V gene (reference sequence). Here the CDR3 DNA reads TGTGCCAGCAGCTTGGGGAAGGGAGGAGGATATGGCTACACCTTC. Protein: CASSLGKGGGYGYTF.

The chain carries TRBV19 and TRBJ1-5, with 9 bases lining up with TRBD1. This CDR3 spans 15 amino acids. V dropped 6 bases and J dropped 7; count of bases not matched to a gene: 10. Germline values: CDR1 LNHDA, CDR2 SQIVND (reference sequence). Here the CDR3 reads CASSRDREGVQPQHF. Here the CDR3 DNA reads TGTGCCAGTAGCAGGGACAGGGAGGGGGTCCAGCCCCAGCATTTT. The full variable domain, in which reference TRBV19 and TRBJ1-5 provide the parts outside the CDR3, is DGGITQSPKYLFRKEGQNVTLSCEQNLNHDAMYWYRQDPGQGLRLIYYSQIVNDFQKGDIAEGYSVSREKKESFPLTVTSAQKNPTAFYLCASSRDREGVQPQHFGDGTRLSIL.

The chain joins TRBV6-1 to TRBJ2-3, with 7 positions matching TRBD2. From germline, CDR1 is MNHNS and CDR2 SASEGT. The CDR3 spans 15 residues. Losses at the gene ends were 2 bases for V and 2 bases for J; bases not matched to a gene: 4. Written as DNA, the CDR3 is TGTGCCAGCAGTGAACGGGCGGGGGACACAGATACGCAGTATTTT. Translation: CASSERAGDTDTQYF.

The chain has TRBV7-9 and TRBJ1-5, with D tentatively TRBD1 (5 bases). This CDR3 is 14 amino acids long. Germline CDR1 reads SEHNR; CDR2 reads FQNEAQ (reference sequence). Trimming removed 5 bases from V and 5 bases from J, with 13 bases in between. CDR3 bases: TGTGCCAGCAGCCCCCCTGGGGCCTATCAGCCCCAGCATTTT. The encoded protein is CASSPPGAYQPQHF. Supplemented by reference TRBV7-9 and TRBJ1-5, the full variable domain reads DTGVSQNPRHKITKRGQNVTFRCDPISEHNRLYWYRQTLGQGPEFLTYFQNEAQLEKSRLLSDRFSAERPKGSFSTLEIQRTEQGDSAMYLCASSPPGAYQPQHFGDGTRLSIL.

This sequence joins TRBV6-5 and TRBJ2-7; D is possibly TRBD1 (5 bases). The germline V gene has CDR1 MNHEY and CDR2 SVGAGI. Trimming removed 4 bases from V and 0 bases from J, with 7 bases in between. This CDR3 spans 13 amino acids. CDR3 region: CASSLGVSYEQYF. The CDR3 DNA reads TGTGCCAGCAGTTTAGGGGTCTCCTACGAGCAGTACTTC.